These 6 T cell receptor beta chains were sequenced from one sample in a study. One entry per CDR3 protein results from TCRdb running MiXCR on the 5' RACE reads. The sample comprises some 32,000 distinct CDR3 sequences, roughly 25% of which are singletons, and 4.3% rests with the top ten. Sequencing was performed on memory CD4+ T cells sorted from blood. Subset of the sample: memory CD4+ T cells, CD4+CD45RO+CD25-. These receptors were taken from a female donor with breast cancer.

In this sample, this clonotype turned up many times. V is TRBV4-3 and J is TRBJ1-2; 7 positions agree with TRBD1. This CDR3 has 16 residues. Germline loops: CDR1 LGHNA, CDR2 YSLEER. V lost 0 bases to trimming and J lost 3 bases; unmatched junction nucleotides: 7. The CDR3 DNA follows: TGCGCCAGCAGCCAAGACCGCGGGACAGCGCACTATGGCTACACCTTC. Its protein product is CASSQDRGTAHYGYTF.

The table lists this clonotype with a few counts. One end of the junction fails to match germline, which may point to a read error. J is TRBJ1-2 and V is TRBV9, with D perhaps TRBD1 (6 bases). The CDR3 runs 13 residues. CDR1 and CDR2 (germline): SGDLS, YYNGEE. The CDR3 loop reads CASFGGLHYGCTF. As DNA, the CDR3 is TGTGCCAGCTTCGGGGGGCTCCACTATGGCTGCACCTTC.

This clonotype has just a few counts. The chain carries TRBV29-1 and TRBJ2-1, with D possibly matching TRBD2 (6 bases). CDR3 length: 13 residues. Germline assignment: CDR1 SQVTM and CDR2 ANQGSEA. CDR3 DNA sequence: TGCATCGGCACGACTAGAAACTACAATGAGCAGTTCTTC. Translating gives CIGTTRNYNEQFF.

As regards this clonotype: Mismatch with germline at one junction end may stem from a read error. The CDR3 DNA reads TGCGCCGGCAGCCCCACCACCGGGACTAAAGAGACCCAGTACTTC. As protein: CAGSPTTGTKETQYF. The V call is TRBV5-1, the J call TRBJ2-5; 7 nucleotides match TRBD2. The CDR3 runs 15 residues. Germline V gene data show CDR1 as SGHRS and CDR2 as YFSETQ.

The V call is TRBV5-4, the J call TRBJ1-4; D might be TRBD1 (6 bases). Germline CDR1 and CDR2: SGHNT and YYREEE (reference sequence). Trimming removed 5 bases at V and 3 bases at J, with 11 bases between. This CDR3 contains 14 residues. The CDR3 DNA reads as TGTGCCAGCAGTTCAGGGGTGGCTAATGAAAAACTGTTTTTT. Protein sequence: CASSSGVANEKLFF.

This clonotype was detected ten times or more. The chain recombines TRBV12-3 or TRBV12-4 with TRBJ1-5, with D unclear. V lost 0 bases and J lost 2, with 11 bases in between. This CDR3 comprises 16 residues. The CDR3 DNA reads as TGTGCCAGCAGTTTAGCGCGTGACGGGGGCAATCAGCCCCAGCATTTT. It is translated as CASSLARDGGNQPQHF.